A single sample is the source of the 15 T cell receptor beta chains below, sequenced in a study of blood T cell repertoires in COVID-19. The repertoire was sequenced with immunoSEQ multiplex PCR; TCRdb's copy has only in-frame clones and lacks some. Among 50,000 to 65,000 clones listed, around 85% were seen once. The sample consisted of peripheral blood. These receptors were taken from a human donor in a cohort sampled during active COVID-19.

The V and J genes are TRBV12-5 and TRBJ2-3; 14 bases are shared with TRBD2. The germline CDR1 and CDR2 sequences are LGHNT and FRNRAP. Germline trimming cut 6 bases from V and 4 bases from J; bases unmatched to any gene: 3. The CDR3 is 15 amino acids. The CDR3 sequence: CASGGGLAGADTQYF. CDR3 bases: TGTGCTAGTGGCGGGGGACTAGCGGGAGCAGATACGCAGTATTTT.

This chain uses TRBV19 with TRBJ1-2, with D unresolved. Trimming pared 3 bases from V and 0 bases from J, leaving 8 bases between. Germline CDR1 is LNHDA and CDR2 is SQIVND (reference sequence). There are 14 residues in the CDR3. CDR3 residues: CASSISVSNYGYTF. The CDR3 DNA follows: TGTGCCAGTAGTATCTCAGTTTCTAACTATGGCTACACCTTC. Full variable domain (rest looked up from reference TRBV19 and TRBJ1-2): DGGITQSPKYLFRKEGQNVTLSCEQNLNHDAMYWYRQDPGQGLRLIYYSQIVNDFQKGDIAEGYSVSREKKESFPLTVTSAQKNPTAFYLCASSISVSNYGYTFGSGTRLTVV.

J is TRBJ1-3 and V is TRBV5-1, with D unclear. Germline V gives CDR1 SGHRS, CDR2 YFSETQ. V was trimmed by 0 bases and J by 0 bases, leaving 7 bases between them. The CDR3 length is 15 residues. The CDR3 region is CASSLGAISGNTIYF. The CDR3 nucleotides are TGCGCCAGCAGCTTGGGAGCGATCTCTGGAAACACCATATATTTT.

The chain combines TRBV29-1 with TRBJ2-5; 8 positions agree with TRBD2. The CDR3 runs to 14 residues. Germline trimming cut 8 bases from V and 4 bases from J; bases unmatched to any gene: 12. Germline loops: CDR1 SQVTM, CDR2 ANQGSEA. CDR3 in amino acids: CSLRWAGGGETQYF. CDR3 nucleotides: TGCAGCCTCCGGTGGGCGGGAGGTGGAGAGACCCAGTACTTC.

The chain recombines TRBV6-5 with TRBJ2-7, with TRBD1 matching 9 bases. Trimming at V came to 2 bases and at J to 1 base, leaving 3 bases not matched to a gene. This CDR3 region has 15 residues. Per the germline V gene, CDR1 is MNHEY and CDR2 is SVGAGI. The CDR3 spells CASSYPGQGSYEQYF. CDR3 sequence (DNA): TGTGCCAGCAGTTACCCGGGACAGGGATCCTACGAGCAGTACTTC.

The chain joins TRBV10-3 to TRBJ1-2; 10 bases map to TRBD1. The length of the CDR3 is 13 residues. V dropped 10 bases and J dropped 2; count of bases not matched to a gene: 4. Germline values: CDR1 ENHRY, CDR2 SYGVKD. The CDR3 DNA is TGTGCCACCTCGGGACAGGGGAACTATGGCTACACCTTC. Its protein is CATSGQGNYGYTF.

This clone was picked up a small number of times. This sequence joins TRBV3-1 (or the pseudogene TRBV3-2) and TRBJ1-1, with 9 bases that match TRBD1. The CDR3 is 14 residues long. Germline CDR1 LGHDT, CDR2 YNNKEL (reference sequence). Unmatched junction bases numbered 1, after V lost 2 bases and J lost 3 bases. Here the CDR3 DNA reads TGTGCCAGCAGCCAAAGGACAGGGGACACTGAAGCTTTCTTT. Translation: CASSQRTGDTEAFF.

The rearrangement joins TRBV7-9 to TRBJ1-2, with D unclear. V gave up 3 bases and J gave up 3 bases, with 8 bases separating them. CDR1 and CDR2 from the germline V gene are SEHNR and FQNEAQ (reference sequence). This CDR3 region has 13 residues. The CDR3 region has the DNA TGTGCCAGCAGCTTGCGGGGTGACTATGGCTACACCTTC. This gives the protein CASSLRGDYGYTF.

V and J are TRBV7-9 and TRBJ1-4; no firm D call. CDR3 size: 14 residues. Trimming removed 2 bases at V and 7 bases at J, with 11 bases between. CDR1 and CDR2 (germline): SEHNR, FQNEAQ (reference sequence). CDR3 nucleotides: TGTGCCAGCAGCTTAAGACAAGCGGGTGAAAAACTGTTTTTT. Protein product: CASSLRQAGEKLFF. Drawing the rest from reference TRBV7-9 and TRBJ1-4, the complete variable domain is DTGVSQNPRHKITKRGQNVTFRCDPISEHNRLYWYRQTLGQGPEFLTYFQNEAQLEKSRLLSDRFSAERPKGSFSTLEIQRTEQGDSAMYLCASSLRQAGEKLFFGSGTQLSVL.

The chain has TRBV27 and TRBJ2-2; 9 bases match TRBD1. Germline V gives CDR1 MNHEY, CDR2 SMNVEV (reference sequence). With 6 bases clipped from V and 1 base from J, the junction kept 6 bases outside the gene matches. The CDR3 runs to 16 residues. The CDR3 coding sequence is TGTGCCAGCAGCCTGGCGGGACAGGGGAACACCGGGGAGCTGTTTTTT. The encoded protein is CASSLAGQGNTGELFF.

The chain recombines TRBV7-6 with TRBJ1-6, with TRBD1 as a possible D gene (6 bases). CDR1 is SGHVS and CDR2 is FNYEAQ in the germline V gene. V was trimmed by 1 base and J by 7 bases, leaving 11 bases between them. This CDR3 has 15 residues. CDR3 sequence (DNA): TGTGCCAGCAGCTTAGGGATACAGGGAAATTCACCCCTCCACTTT. Translation: CASSLGIQGNSPLHF.

This chain links TRBV18 with TRBJ1-1; D might be TRBD1 (5 bases). Germline values: CDR1 KGHSH, CDR2 LQKENI. Trimming stripped 2 bases from V and 1 base from J, with 11 bases between. The CDR3 runs to 15 residues. The CDR3 nucleotides are TGTGCCAGCTCACCAAGTGGGGGAGGGAACACTGAAGCTTTCTTT. Translating gives CASSPSGGGNTEAFF.

The genes are TRBV5-1 and TRBJ2-3; TRBD2 aligns across 13 bases. The CDR3 covers 15 residues. Germline CDR1 SGHRS, CDR2 YFSETQ. The V segment lost 4 bases and the J segment 6 bases; nucleotides outside the gene matches: 5. The CDR3 DNA reads TGCGCCAGCAGCACAGGGACTAGCGGGGTGGATACGCAGTATTTT. Protein: CASSTGTSGVDTQYF. The full variable domain, completed using reference TRBV5-1 and TRBJ2-3, is KAGVTQTPRYLIKTRGQQVTLSCSPISGHRSVSWYQQTPGQGLQFLFEYFSETQRNKGNFPGRFSGRQFSNSRSEMNVSTLELGDSALYLCASSTGTSGVDTQYFGPGTRLTVL.

The chain uses TRBV5-1 and TRBJ2-1; possibly TRBD2 for D (5 bases). Germline V gene lookup returns CDR1 SGHRS and CDR2 YFSETQ. CDR3 size: 14 residues. Trimming removed 2 bases from V and 9 bases from J, with 15 bases in between. The CDR3 nucleotides read TGCGCCAGCAGCTTCGCTAACCGCGAGGGTGAGCAGTTCTTC. It translates to CASSFANREGEQFF.

V and J are TRBV2 and TRBJ1-1; D is unresolved. From germline, CDR1 is SNHLY and CDR2 FYNNEI. V gave up 6 bases and J gave up 10 bases, with 15 bases separating them. This CDR3 contains 12 residues. In DNA form, the CDR3 reads TGTGCCAGCAGCGGGGTCCTCAGTACAGCTTTCTTT. This sequence encodes CASSGVLSTAFF.